Below, 17 T cell receptor beta chains from the same sample are listed, as sequenced in a study of control samples from healthy donors and cancer patients. This table comes from immunoSEQ multiplex PCR, and its TCRdb copy is limited to in-frame clones, with some not included. The sample shows more than 100,000 clones, over 75% of them seen only once. The sample was blood. These receptors were taken from a man between 18 and 35 years old in good health.

The chain is built from TRBV3-1 (or the pseudogene TRBV3-2) and TRBJ1-5; D not certain. Germline V CDR1 and CDR2: LGHDT, YNNKEL (reference sequence). Trimming removed 2 bases at V and 0 bases at J, with 2 bases between. There are 13 residues in the CDR3. Here the CDR3 reads CASSQSSNQPQHF. The CDR3 region has the DNA TGTGCCAGCAGCCAAAGTAGCAATCAGCCCCAGCATTTT.

This sequence joins TRBV1 and TRBJ2-1; TRBD2, the D gene given by the table, was not confirmed from the DNA. TRBV1 is a pseudogene segment. This CDR3 comprises 17 residues. The CDR3, as DNA: TGCACCAGCAGCCTCTCGCGAGTCACCATGCTGAACAATGAGCAGTTCTTC. Translating gives CTSSLSRVTMLNNEQFF.

The count of this clone is one. This sequence joins TRBV27 and TRBJ2-3; 10 bases fit TRBD2. Trimming at V came to 2 bases and at J to 0 bases, leaving 2 bases not matched to a gene. This CDR3 is built from 16 residues. The germline CDR1 and CDR2 sequences are MNHEY and SMNVEV (reference sequence). This CDR3 reads CASSLTSGASTDTQYF. The DNA for the CDR3 is TGTGCCAGCAGTTTAACTAGCGGGGCTAGCACAGATACGCAGTATTTT.

This chain connects TRBV12-3 or TRBV12-4 to TRBJ2-7, with D unresolved. Between the trimmed V and J ends, which lost 6 bases and 0 bases, there was a span of 6 bases. CDR3 size: 12 residues. The CDR3 coding sequence is TGTGCCAGCAGCATGAGCTCCTACGAGCAGTACTTC. Encoded protein: CASSMSSYEQYF.

The chain joins TRBV18 to TRBJ1-1, with TRBD1 as a possible D gene (5 bases). Germline CDR1 KGHSH, CDR2 LQKENI. V lost 3 bases to trimming and J lost 3 bases, with 14 bases between them. This CDR3 has 15 amino acids. This CDR3 is CASSPNRIQDTEAFF. The CDR3 DNA reads as TGTGCCAGCTCACCTAACAGAATACAGGACACTGAAGCTTTCTTT.

This chain uses TRBV6-5 with TRBJ2-1, with 9 bases that match TRBD1. Germline V gene sequence: CDR1 MNHEY, CDR2 SVGAGI. The junction had 12 bases not matched to a gene; V was cut back by 6 bases and J by 9 bases. The CDR3 sequence is 15 residues long. As DNA, the CDR3 is TGTGCCAGCAGCTCCCCGGGACAGGGCTCTCGTGAGCAGTTCTTC. Its translation: CASSSPGQGSREQFF.

The genes are TRBV9 and TRBJ2-1; 9 bases are shared with TRBD2. The CDR3 is made up of 19 amino acids. CDR1 is SGDLS, CDR2 YYNGEE, per germline. Trimming removed 4 bases from V and 1 base from J; junction bases left unmatched: 15. The CDR3 loop reads CASSPEASGAPSSYNEQFF. The CDR3, as DNA: TGTGCCAGCAGCCCGGAGGCTAGCGGGGCCCCCTCGTCCTACAATGAGCAGTTCTTC. Complete variable domain (other parts from reference TRBV9 and TRBJ2-1): DSGVTQTPKHLITATGQRVTLRCSPRSGDLSVYWYQQSLDQGLQFLIQYYNGEERAKGNILERFSAQQFPDLHSELNLSSLELGDSALYFCASSPEASGAPSSYNEQFFGPGTRLTVL.

The chain carries TRBV6-5 and TRBJ2-2; perhaps TRBD1 as D (5 bases). Germline V gene sequence: CDR1 MNHEY, CDR2 SVGAGI. Trimming took off 5 bases at V and 4 bases at J, with 8 bases between the two ends. The CDR3 contains 13 residues. CDR3 DNA sequence: TGTGCCAGCAGTATCGACAGCACCGGGGAGCTGTTTTTT. Its protein product is CASSIDSTGELFF.

The genes are TRBV15 and TRBJ2-1; no firm D call. This CDR3 is 12 amino acids long. CDR1 is LNHNV and CDR2 is YYDKDF in the germline V gene (reference sequence). V dropped 5 bases and J dropped 7 bases, with 9 bases sitting between them. The CDR3 loop reads CATSVDVNEQFF. CDR3 DNA sequence: TGTGCCACCAGCGTAGACGTGAATGAGCAGTTCTTC.

V and J are TRBV5-1 and TRBJ1-2; D unclear. The germline CDR1 and CDR2 sequences are SGHRS and YFSETQ. Trimming left V 4 bases short and J 0 bases short, with 10 bases between. This CDR3 region has 14 residues. The DNA for the CDR3 is TGCGCCAGCAGCACGACGGCCTCTAACTATGGCTACACCTTC. Protein: CASSTTASNYGYTF.

V gene TRBV5-1 combines with J gene TRBJ2-7, with D possibly matching TRBD2 (6 bases). Trimming pared 0 bases from V and 5 bases from J, leaving 12 bases between. The CDR3 runs to 14 residues. Germline V gives CDR1 SGHRS, CDR2 YFSETQ. CDR3 nucleotide sequence: TGCGCCAGCAGCTTGGGGGACTTTATGGACGAGCAGTACGTC. Amino acid sequence: CASSLGDFMDEQYV.

V gene TRBV12-3 or TRBV12-4 combines with J gene TRBJ1-6; TRBD1 agrees at 7 bases. CDR3 size: 13 residues. V gave up 3 bases and J gave up 10 bases; unmatched junction bases: 3. The CDR3 coding sequence is TGTGCCAGCAGTTTCGGCAGGGGGTCACCCCTCCACTTT. Residues: CASSFGRGSPLHF.

The chain has TRBV28 and TRBJ1-2; weak D call: TRBD1 (5 bases). CDR3 length equals 14 residues. Trimming stripped 7 bases from V and 6 bases from J, with 18 bases between. The germline V gene encodes CDR1 MDHEN and CDR2 SYDVKM. The CDR3 loop is CASTVDRTSDGYTF. The CDR3 DNA is TGTGCCAGCACCGTAGACAGAACTAGCGATGGCTACACCTTC.

J is TRBJ1-1 and V is TRBV6-5; D gene ambiguous. Per the germline V gene, CDR1 is MNHEY and CDR2 is SVGAGI. The CDR3 runs to 14 residues. V was trimmed by 1 base and J by 2 bases, leaving 8 bases between them. The CDR3 DNA reads TGTGCCAGCAGTTACTTTCGGGGAAACACTGAAGCTTTCTTT. Translating gives CASSYFRGNTEAFF.

This chain joins TRBV15 and TRBJ1-5; a weak D match, TRBD1 (5 bases). The CDR3 has 15 amino acids. Germline assignment: CDR1 LNHNV and CDR2 YYDKDF (reference sequence). The V end was cut by 0 bases, the J end by 5 bases, with 11 bases between. Written as DNA, the CDR3 is TGTGCCACCAGCAGAGATAGCAGGGATTATCAGCCCCAGCATTTT. Its translation is CATSRDSRDYQPQHF.

The chain is built from TRBV30 and TRBJ1-5; D is unclear. The CDR3 totals 16 residues. The germline V and J ends were trimmed by 0 bases and 1 base, with 13 bases remaining between them. Germline values: CDR1 GTSNPN, CDR2 SVGIG (reference sequence). The CDR3 loop reads CAWSVQGPGSNQPQHF. The CDR3 nucleotides are TGTGCCTGGAGTGTACAAGGCCCGGGAAGCAATCAGCCCCAGCATTTT.

The chain links TRBV7-9 to TRBJ2-1; the D gene is possibly TRBD2 (6 bases). The V end lost 3 bases, the J end lost 6 bases, and 12 bases lay between the germline ends. Germline V CDR1 and CDR2: SEHNR, FQNEAQ (reference sequence). This CDR3 has 14 residues. CDR3 coding DNA: TGTGCCAGCAGCTTGGGCAGGGAGGCCAATGAGCAGTTCTTC. It codes for CASSLGREANEQFF. Complete variable domain (other parts from reference TRBV7-9 and TRBJ2-1): DTGVSQNPRHKITKRGQNVTFRCDPISEHNRLYWYRQTLGQGPEFLTYFQNEAQLEKSRLLSDRFSAERPKGSFSTLEIQRTEQGDSAMYLCASSLGREANEQFFGPGTRLTVL.